The present T cell receptor (beta chain) was sequenced within a study of regulatory T cells in long-lasting Graves disease. Turning to the study itself: To qualify as persistent, Graves' disease required over 5 years of antithyroid drugs with positive TSH receptor antibodies. General study points: Graves' patients with persistent disease showed TCR diversity lower than patients newly diagnosed.

Arm-PCR with iRepertoire HTBI primers amplified the CDR3 regions for these TCR beta libraries. How the authors handled the data: Identification yielded approximately 67 TRBV and under 15 TRBJ segments across samples. TCRdb reanalysed the multiplex PCR reads using MiXCR and keeps one entry per CDR3 protein. These V and J calls are TCRdb output, not the study's own analysis. Among hundreds of thousands of distinct CDR3 sequences listed, around a fifth were seen once. This clonotype was seen at least ten times. Its antigen is undetermined. Sample time point: persistent/refractory GD, antithyroid drugs over 5 years with positive TRAb. From PBMCs, RNA was extracted and then used to make the TCR library. It was American Thyroid Association guidelines that determined Graves' disease diagnosis. This TCR was recovered from a female donor with Graves disease. Sequenced material: peripheral blood mononuclear cells (PBMCs), taken when the disease was refractory, from a patient treated with antithyroid drugs.

CDR3 coding DNA: TGTGCCAGCAGTTACTTGTCAGCGAACACTGAAGCTTTCTTT. Its protein is CASSYLSANTEAFF. The chain uses TRBV6-5 and TRBJ1-1, with D unresolved. The V end was cut by 1 base, the J end by 1 base, with 7 bases between. From germline, CDR1 is MNHEY and CDR2 SVGAGI. This CDR3 contains 14 residues.